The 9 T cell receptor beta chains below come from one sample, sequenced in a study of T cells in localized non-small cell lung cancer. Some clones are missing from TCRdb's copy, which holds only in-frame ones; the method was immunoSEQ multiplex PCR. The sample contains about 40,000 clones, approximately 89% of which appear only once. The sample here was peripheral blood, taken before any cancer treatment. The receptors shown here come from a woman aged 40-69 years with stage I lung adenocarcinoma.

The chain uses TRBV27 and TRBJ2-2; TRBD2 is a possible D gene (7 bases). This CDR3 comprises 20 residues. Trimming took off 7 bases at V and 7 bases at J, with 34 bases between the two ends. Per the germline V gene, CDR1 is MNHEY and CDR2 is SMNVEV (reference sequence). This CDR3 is CASNLPPSGLGGPSSGELFF. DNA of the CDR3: TGTGCCAGCAACCTCCCCCCCAGTGGACTAGGGGGACCCTCTAGCGGGGAGCTGTTTTTT.

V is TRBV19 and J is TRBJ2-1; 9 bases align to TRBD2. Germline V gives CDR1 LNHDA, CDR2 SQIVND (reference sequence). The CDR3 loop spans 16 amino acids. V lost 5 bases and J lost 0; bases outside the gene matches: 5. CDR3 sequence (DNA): TGTGCCAGTAGTCCACGGACTAGCGTCTCCTACAATGAGCAGTTCTTC. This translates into CASSPRTSVSYNEQFF.

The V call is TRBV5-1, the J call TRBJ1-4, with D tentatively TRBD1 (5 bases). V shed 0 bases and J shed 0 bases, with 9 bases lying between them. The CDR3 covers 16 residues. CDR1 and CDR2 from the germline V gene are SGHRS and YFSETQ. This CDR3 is CASSLAGGATNEKLFF. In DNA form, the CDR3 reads TGCGCCAGCAGCTTGGCCGGGGGGGCAACTAATGAAAAACTGTTTTTT.

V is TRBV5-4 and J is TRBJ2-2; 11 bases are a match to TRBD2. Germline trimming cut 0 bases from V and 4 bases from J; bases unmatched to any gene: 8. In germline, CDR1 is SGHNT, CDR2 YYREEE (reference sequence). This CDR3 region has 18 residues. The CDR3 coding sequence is TGTGCCAGCAGCTTGGATGTATTTCTAGCGGGAGGCACCGGGGAGCTGTTTTTT. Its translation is CASSLDVFLAGGTGELFF.

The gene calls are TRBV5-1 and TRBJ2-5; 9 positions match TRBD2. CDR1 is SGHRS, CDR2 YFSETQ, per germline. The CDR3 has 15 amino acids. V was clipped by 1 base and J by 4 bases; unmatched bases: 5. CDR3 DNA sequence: TGCGCCAGCAGCTTGTGGGATAGCGGGAGAGAGACCCAGTACTTC. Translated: CASSLWDSGRETQYF.

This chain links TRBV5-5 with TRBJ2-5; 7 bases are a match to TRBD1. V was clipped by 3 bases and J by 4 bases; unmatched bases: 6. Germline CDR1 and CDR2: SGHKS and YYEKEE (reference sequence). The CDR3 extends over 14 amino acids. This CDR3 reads CASSSDRVRETQYF. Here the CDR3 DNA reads TGTGCCAGCAGCTCCGACAGGGTGAGAGAGACCCAGTACTTC.

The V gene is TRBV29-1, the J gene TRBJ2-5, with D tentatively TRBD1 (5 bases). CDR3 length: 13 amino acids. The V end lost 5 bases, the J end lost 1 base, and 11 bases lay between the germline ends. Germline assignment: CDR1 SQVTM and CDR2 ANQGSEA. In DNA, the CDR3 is TGCAGCGTTAAGGGGTTAGGCCAAGAGACCCAGTACTTC. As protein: CSVKGLGQETQYF.

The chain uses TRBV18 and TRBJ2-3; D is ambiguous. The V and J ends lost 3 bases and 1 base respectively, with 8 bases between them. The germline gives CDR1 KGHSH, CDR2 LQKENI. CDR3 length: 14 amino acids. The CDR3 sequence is CASSPPVGTDTQYF. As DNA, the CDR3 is TGTGCCAGCTCACCCCCGGTAGGCACAGATACGCAGTATTTT.

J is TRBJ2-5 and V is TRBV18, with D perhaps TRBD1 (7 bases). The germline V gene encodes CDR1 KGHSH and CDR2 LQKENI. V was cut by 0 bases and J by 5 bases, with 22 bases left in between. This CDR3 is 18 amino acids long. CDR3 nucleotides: TGTGCCAGCTCACCACCGAATGGACTAAGGGGGCGCCGTGAGACCCAGTACTTC. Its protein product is CASSPPNGLRGRRETQYF.